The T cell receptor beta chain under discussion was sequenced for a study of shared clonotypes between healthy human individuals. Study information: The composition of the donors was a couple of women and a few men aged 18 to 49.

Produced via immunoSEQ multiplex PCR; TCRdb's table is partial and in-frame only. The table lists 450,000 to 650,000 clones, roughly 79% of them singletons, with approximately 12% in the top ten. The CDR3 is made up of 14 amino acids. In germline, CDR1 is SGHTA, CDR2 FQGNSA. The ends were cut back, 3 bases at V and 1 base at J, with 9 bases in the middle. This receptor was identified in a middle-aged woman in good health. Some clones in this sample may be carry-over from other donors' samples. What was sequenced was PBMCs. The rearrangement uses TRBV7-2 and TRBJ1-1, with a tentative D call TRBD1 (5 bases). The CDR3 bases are TGTGCCAGCAGCTTTTCACAGGAGAACACTGAAGCTTTCTTT. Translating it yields CASSFSQENTEAFF.